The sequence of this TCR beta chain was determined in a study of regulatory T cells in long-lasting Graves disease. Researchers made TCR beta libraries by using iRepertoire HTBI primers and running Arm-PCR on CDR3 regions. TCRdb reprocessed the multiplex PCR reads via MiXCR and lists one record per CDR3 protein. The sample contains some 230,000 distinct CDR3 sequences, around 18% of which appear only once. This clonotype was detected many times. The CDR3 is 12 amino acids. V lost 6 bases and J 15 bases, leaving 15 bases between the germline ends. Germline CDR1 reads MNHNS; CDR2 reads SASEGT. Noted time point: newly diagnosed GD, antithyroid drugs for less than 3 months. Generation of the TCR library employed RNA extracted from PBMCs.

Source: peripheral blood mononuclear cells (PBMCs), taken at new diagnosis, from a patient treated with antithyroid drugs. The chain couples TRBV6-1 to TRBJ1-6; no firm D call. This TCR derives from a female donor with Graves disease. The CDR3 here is CASRDAGKGLHF. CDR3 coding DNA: TGTGCCAGCAGAGATGCGGGGAAAGGCCTCCACTTT.